This T cell receptor beta chain was captured in a study of T cell changes during pregnancy in multiple sclerosis. TCRdb's copy holds only in-frame clones and misses some; the assay was immunoSEQ multiplex PCR. This sample has about 100,000 clones, with roughly 92% found just once. The CDR3 has 15 amino acids. From germline, CDR1 is MNHNS and CDR2 SASEGT. The junction had 4 bases not matched to a gene; V was cut back by 0 bases and J by 4 bases. V usage is TRBV6-1 and J usage is TRBJ2-7; 9 nucleotides line up with TRBD1. Sequencing used peripheral blood, obtained in the second trimester of pregnancy. The clonotype comes from a female donor with multiple sclerosis, enrolled in a pregnancy study. The CDR3 region is CASSEAGTGSYEQYF. As DNA, the CDR3 is TGTGCCAGCAGTGAAGCGGGGACAGGGTCTTACGAGCAGTACTTC.